The 32 T cell receptor beta chains presented below share a single source sample, sequenced in a study of cytomegalovirus exposure and HLA in healthy donors. Profiled with immunoSEQ multiplex PCR; TCRdb holds only in-frame clones, not every one. The sample yields under 300,000 clones, roughly 86% seen once. The specimen was PBMCs. Receptors were obtained from a woman under 40 in good health and CMV-seropositive.

The chain combines TRBV4-2 with TRBJ1-1, with 7 bases matching TRBD1. Germline V gives CDR1 LGHNA, CDR2 YNFKEQ. V shed 6 bases and J 0 bases; nucleotides not matched to a gene: 4. This CDR3 is built from 14 residues. The CDR3 here is CASSRDRLNTEAFF. In DNA, the CDR3 is TGTGCCAGCAGTAGGGACAGATTGAACACTGAAGCTTTCTTT.

The chain uses TRBV27 and TRBJ2-3; TRBD2 matches 13 bases. With 8 bases clipped from V and 6 bases from J, the junction kept 5 bases outside the gene matches. Germline V gene data show CDR1 as MNHEY and CDR2 as SMNVEV (reference sequence). This CDR3 has 14 amino acids. CDR3 protein: CASSGLAGKDTQYF. CDR3 sequence (DNA): TGTGCCAGCTCGGGACTAGCGGGAAAGGATACGCAGTATTTT.

This chain uses TRBV11-2 with TRBJ2-1, with D possibly being TRBD2 (5 bases). Germline V gene sequence: CDR1 SGHAT, CDR2 FQNNGV. The CDR3 consists of 16 residues. The germline V and J ends were trimmed by 1 base and 2 bases, with 12 bases remaining between them. CDR3 sequence: CASSLVERFTYNEQFF. The CDR3 DNA is TGTGCCAGCAGCTTAGTTGAGCGGTTCACCTACAATGAGCAGTTCTTC.

The rearrangement links TRBV7-9 to TRBJ2-7, with D possibly matching TRBD1 (6 bases). The V and J ends lost 1 base and 5 bases respectively, with 12 bases between them. The CDR3 sequence is 14 residues long. Germline CDR1 is SEHNR and CDR2 is FQNEAQ (reference sequence). The CDR3 loop is CASSLVQGSNEQYF. CDR3 nucleotide sequence: TGTGCCAGCAGCTTAGTGCAGGGGAGCAACGAGCAGTACTTC.

This chain joins TRBV6-5 and TRBJ1-3; D not resolved. Trimming removed 0 bases from V and 5 bases from J, with 8 bases in between. The CDR3 is 14 residues long. CDR1 MNHEY and CDR2 SVGAGI come from the germline V gene. For the CDR3, the DNA is TGTGCCAGCAGTTACTCGTCAGATAGAAACACCATATATTTT. Protein sequence: CASSYSSDRNTIYF.

There are a few counts of this clone. V usage is TRBV6-5 and J usage is TRBJ2-7; 9 bases are shared with TRBD1. With 5 bases clipped from V and 2 bases from J, the junction kept 7 bases outside the gene matches. The CDR3 is made up of 15 amino acids. In germline, CDR1 is MNHEY, CDR2 SVGAGI. CDR3 amino acids: CASSRLTGGAYEQYF. The CDR3 DNA reads as TGTGCCAGCAGTCGTCTGACAGGGGGAGCCTACGAGCAGTACTTC.

The chain's CDR3 is CASSLGTGPSNEKLFF. In DNA form, the CDR3 reads TGCGCCAGCAGCCTCGGGACAGGGCCCTCTAATGAAAAACTGTTTTTT. V gene TRBV5-1 combines with J gene TRBJ1-4; 9 bases map to TRBD1. Per germline, CDR1 SGHRS and CDR2 YFSETQ. The CDR3 runs to 16 residues. The J segment lost 3 bases and the V segment lost 4 bases, leaving 7 bases of the junction unmatched.

The J gene is TRBJ2-7, the V gene TRBV4-1, with D maybe TRBD1 (5 bases). V gave up 3 bases and J gave up 5 bases, with 26 bases separating them. The CDR3 has 18 residues. Germline CDR1 MGHRA, CDR2 YSYEKL. CDR3 nucleotide sequence: TGCGCCAGCAGCCAGGGCTTGACCTCAGGGTTCGGTCAGAACGAGCAGTACTTC. Translation: CASSQGLTSGFGQNEQYF.

The V call is TRBV29-1, the J call TRBJ2-3, with D unclear. The CDR3 runs to 12 residues. The ends were cut back, 2 bases at V and 2 bases at J, with 5 bases in the middle. Germline CDR1 SQVTM, CDR2 ANQGSEA. CDR3 coding DNA: TGCAGCGTTGAACAGGTCACAGATACGCAGTATTTT. Amino acid sequence: CSVEQVTDTQYF.

This clone was observed a handful of times. The chain is built from TRBV5-1 and TRBJ1-4, with TRBD1 as a possible D gene (5 bases). CDR3 length equals 13 residues. CDR1 and CDR2 (germline): SGHRS, YFSETQ. Deletions cut 1 base from V and 14 bases from J, with 15 bases between. CDR3 amino acids: CASSLSSYGGLFF. CDR3 coding DNA: TGCGCCAGCAGCTTGTCGTCGTACGGGGGGCTGTTTTTT.

The CDR3 DNA reads TGTGCCAGCAGTTCTCTGGGGGGAGCCTACGAGCAGTACTTC. Translation gives CASSSLGGAYEQYF. The rearrangement uses TRBV27 and TRBJ2-7; D is perhaps TRBD2 (6 bases). Germline CDR1 is MNHEY and CDR2 is SMNVEV (reference sequence). Trimming stripped 4 bases from V and 2 bases from J, with 12 bases between. This CDR3 has 14 amino acids.

In its sample, this clone was seen once. The chain has TRBV21-1 and TRBJ1-2; the table's D call TRBD1 went unverified against the DNA. TRBV21-1 is assigned pseudogene status. The length of the CDR3 is 16 residues. The CDR3 loop reads CASIRTGGGGNYGYTF. CDR3 DNA sequence: TGTGCCAGCATCCGGACAGGGGGCGGGGGTAACTATGGCTACACCTTC.

The sample holds one count of this clone. The CDR3 is CASSMRQNGEPQHF. The DNA for the CDR3 is TGTGCCAGTAGTATGCGGCAGAACGGCGAGCCCCAGCATTTT. This chain connects TRBV19 to TRBJ1-5; D gene unclear. Germline V gives CDR1 LNHDA, CDR2 SQIVND (reference sequence). This CDR3 is 14 amino acids long. V dropped 3 bases and J dropped 8 bases, with 14 bases sitting between them.

The CDR3 DNA reads TGTGCCAGCAGTTTCGCAGGTTCGGCCCAGCCCCAGCATTTT. Its translation: CASSFAGSAQPQHF. The chain links TRBV27 to TRBJ1-5; the D is unclear. This CDR3 comprises 14 residues. With 3 bases removed from V and 7 bases from J, the gap between germline ends came to 13 bases. Germline V gene sequence: CDR1 MNHEY, CDR2 SMNVEV (reference sequence).

J is TRBJ2-7 and V is TRBV10-3; the match to TRBD1 covers 12 bases. CDR3 length: 15 amino acids. The V and J ends lost 3 bases and 4 bases, in that order; junction bases with no gene match: 4. The V gene's germline CDR1 is ENHRY and CDR2 SYGVKD. The CDR3 is CAISEGGQGAYEQYF. CDR3 bases: TGTGCCATCAGTGAAGGGGGACAGGGGGCATACGAGCAGTACTTC.

The gene calls are TRBV4-1 and TRBJ2-7, with 11 positions matching TRBD2. Losses at the gene ends were 1 base for V and 6 bases for J; bases not matched to a gene: 8. There are 16 residues in the CDR3. Per germline, CDR1 MGHRA and CDR2 YSYEKL. DNA for the CDR3: TGCGCCAGCAGCCAAGTTGAACTAGCGGGAGTTCGCGAGCAGTACTTC. Its translation: CASSQVELAGVREQYF.

CDR3: CASSLGGSQKEKLFF. In DNA form, the CDR3 reads TGTGCCAGCAGTTTGGGGGGGTCCCAGAAAGAAAAACTGTTTTTT. This chain connects TRBV28 to TRBJ1-4; tentative D call: TRBD1 (5 bases). The CDR3 consists of 15 residues. CDR1 and CDR2 from the germline V gene are MDHEN and SYDVKM. The germline V and J ends were trimmed by 3 bases and 8 bases, with 16 bases remaining between them.

The chain combines TRBV29-1 with TRBJ2-1, with 10 bases fitting TRBD2. Trimming took 4 bases from V and 4 from J; bases not matched to a gene: 1. Germline-derived CDR1 and CDR2 are SQVTM and ANQGSEA. This CDR3 is 13 amino acids long. DNA for the CDR3: TGCAGCGTTGGGACTAGCGGATACAATGAGCAGTTCTTC. Translated: CSVGTSGYNEQFF.

This clone was seen just once. The chain combines TRBV19 with TRBJ1-1; the D gene is possibly TRBD1 (5 bases). CDR1 and CDR2 from the germline V gene are LNHDA and SQIVND (reference sequence). V was clipped by 1 base and J by 4 bases, with 7 bases between them. CDR3 length: 13 amino acids. The CDR3 coding sequence is TGTGCCAGTAGTATAGGCAGGGCCACTGAAGCTTTCTTT. Protein sequence: CASSIGRATEAFF. The full variable domain, with the rest looked up from reference TRBV19 and TRBJ1-1, is DGGITQSPKYLFRKEGQNVTLSCEQNLNHDAMYWYRQDPGQGLRLIYYSQIVNDFQKGDIAEGYSVSREKKESFPLTVTSAQKNPTAFYLCASSIGRATEAFFGQGTRLTVV.

The V gene is TRBV28, the J gene TRBJ1-1; D uncertain. V lost 6 bases and J 5 bases, leaving 4 bases between the germline ends. CDR1 and CDR2 from the germline V gene are MDHEN and SYDVKM. This CDR3 has 10 residues. The DNA of the CDR3 is TGTGCCAGCAGCGGTACTGAAGCTTTCTTT. Amino acids: CASSGTEAFF.

The CDR3 here is CASSVTGTFPFSGANVLTF. CDR3 nucleotides: TGTGCCAGCAGCGTTACCGGGACATTTCCATTTTCTGGGGCCAACGTCCTGACTTTC. The V gene is TRBV9, the J gene TRBJ2-6, with a weak D call TRBD1 (6 bases). Trimming removed 2 bases at V and 1 base at J, with 19 bases between. The CDR3 contains 19 residues. CDR1 is SGDLS and CDR2 is YYNGEE in the germline V gene. Using reference TRBV9 and TRBJ2-6 for the parts outside the CDR3, the full variable domain is DSGVTQTPKHLITATGQRVTLRCSPRSGDLSVYWYQQSLDQGLQFLIQYYNGEERAKGNILERFSAQQFPDLHSELNLSSLELGDSALYFCASSVTGTFPFSGANVLTFGAGSRLTVL.

This chain joins TRBV11-3 and TRBJ2-1; D unclear. Germline V gene lookup returns CDR1 SGHNT and CDR2 YENEEA. This CDR3 region has 12 residues. V gave up 2 bases and J gave up 9 bases, with 8 bases separating them. In DNA, the CDR3 is TGTGCCAGCAGCTTATACGAGAGTGAGCAGTTCTTC. Its translation is CASSLYESEQFF.

The rearrangement uses TRBV7-2 and TRBJ1-4, with 7 bases lining up with TRBD1. The CDR3 loop spans 15 amino acids. The ends lost 5 bases at V and 0 bases at J; junction bases unmatched: 3. CDR1 SGHTA and CDR2 FQGNSA come from the germline V gene. The CDR3 protein is CASSPGGTTNEKLFF. DNA of the CDR3: TGTGCCAGCAGCCCAGGGGGGACAACTAATGAAAAACTGTTTTTT. The variable domain in full, completed from reference TRBV7-2 and TRBJ1-4, reads GAGVSQSPSNKVTEKGKDVELRCDPISGHTALYWYRQSLGQGLEFLIYFQGNSAPDKSGLPSDRFSAERTGGSVSTLTIQRTQQEDSAVYLCASSPGGTTNEKLFFGSGTQLSVL.

This clone was seen a single time. The chain carries TRBV27 and TRBJ2-7; 11 bases agree with TRBD2. The J segment lost 1 base and the V segment lost 8 bases, leaving 10 bases of the junction unmatched. This CDR3 comprises 16 residues. Germline CDR1 reads MNHEY; CDR2 reads SMNVEV (reference sequence). CDR3 in DNA: TGTGCCAGCTCACCTCTGACTAGCGGGAATTCCTACGAGCAGTACTTC. It is translated as CASSPLTSGNSYEQYF.

V and J are TRBV19 and TRBJ2-2; 7 bases line up with TRBD1. This CDR3 spans 15 amino acids. CDR1 and CDR2 from the germline V gene are LNHDA and SQIVND (reference sequence). The trim removed 7 bases at V and 3 bases at J, leaving 8 bases unmatched. The CDR3 spells CASTTTGPYTGELFF. CDR3 in DNA: TGTGCCAGTACTACGACAGGGCCTTACACCGGGGAGCTGTTTTTT.

This chain uses TRBV5-1 with TRBJ2-7; D possibly corresponds to TRBD2 (6 bases). Germline assignment: CDR1 SGHRS and CDR2 YFSETQ. The V end was cut by 4 bases, the J end by 3 bases, with 23 bases between. This CDR3 is built from 17 residues. The CDR3 DNA is TGCGCCAGCAGCCGGGAGATATTAGGAGGTCAAGGCTACGAGCAGTACTTC. Its translation: CASSREILGGQGYEQYF.

V gene TRBV5-6 combines with J gene TRBJ2-3; D may be TRBD1 (6 bases). The CDR3 has 18 residues. Trimming cost V 2 bases and J 1 base, with 20 bases left between them. Germline loops: CDR1 SGHDT, CDR2 YYEEEE. CDR3 loop: CASSLSRRLGGGTDTQYF. DNA for the CDR3: TGTGCCAGCAGCTTATCCCGTCGTTTAGGGGGTGGCACAGATACGCAGTATTTT.

The J gene is TRBJ2-3, the V gene TRBV6-4; D possibly corresponds to TRBD2 (5 bases). CDR3 size: 14 residues. Trimming cost V 2 bases and J 4 bases, with 10 bases left between them. CDR1 is MRHNA, CDR2 SNTAGT, per germline. CDR3 DNA sequence: TGTGCCAGCAGTGACGGGAGAGCATCAGATACGCAGTATTTT. It yields the protein CASSDGRASDTQYF.

The rearrangement links TRBV9 to TRBJ2-1; 11 bases match TRBD2. This CDR3 contains 17 residues. CDR1 and CDR2 (germline): SGDLS, YYNGEE. The V segment lost 0 bases and the J segment 6 bases; nucleotides outside the gene matches: 8. The CDR3 bases are TGTGCCAGCAGCGTAGTATCGGGGACTAGCGGCCTCAATGAGCAGTTCTTC. Amino acids: CASSVVSGTSGLNEQFF.

The chain links TRBV30 to TRBJ1-1; D gene unclear. This CDR3 is built from 16 residues. Germline assignment: CDR1 GTSNPN and CDR2 SVGIG (reference sequence). With 0 bases removed from V and 1 base from J, the gap between germline ends came to 15 bases. The CDR3 DNA follows: TGTGCCTGGAGTGTATTGTCCGAGGGAGGGAACACTGAAGCTTTCTTT. Translation: CAWSVLSEGGNTEAFF.

The V and J genes are TRBV30 and TRBJ2-1; 9 bases fit TRBD1. With V trimmed by 1 base and J by 3 bases, 4 bases remained unmatched. Looked up from germline, CDR1 is GTSNPN and CDR2 is SVGIG (reference sequence). This CDR3 is built from 15 residues. CDR3 DNA: TGTGCCTGGAGTGATGGGACAGGGTACTACAATGAGCAGTTCTTC. Protein: CAWSDGTGYYNEQFF. Supplemented by reference TRBV30 and TRBJ2-1, the full variable domain reads SQTIHQWPATLVQPVGSPLSLECTVEGTSNPNLYWYRQAAGRGLQLLFYSVGIGQISSEVPQNLSASRPQDRQFILSSKKLLLSDSGFYLCAWSDGTGYYNEQFFGPGTRLTVL.

V and J are TRBV27 and TRBJ1-2, with 8 bases aligning to TRBD1. The CDR3 totals 13 residues. Trimming took 7 bases from V and 6 from J; bases not matched to a gene: 7. Germline-derived CDR1 and CDR2 are MNHEY and SMNVEV (reference sequence). The CDR3 bases are TGTGCCAGCAAACAGGGGGAGGTCCATGGCTACACCTTC. Translation gives CASKQGEVHGYTF.